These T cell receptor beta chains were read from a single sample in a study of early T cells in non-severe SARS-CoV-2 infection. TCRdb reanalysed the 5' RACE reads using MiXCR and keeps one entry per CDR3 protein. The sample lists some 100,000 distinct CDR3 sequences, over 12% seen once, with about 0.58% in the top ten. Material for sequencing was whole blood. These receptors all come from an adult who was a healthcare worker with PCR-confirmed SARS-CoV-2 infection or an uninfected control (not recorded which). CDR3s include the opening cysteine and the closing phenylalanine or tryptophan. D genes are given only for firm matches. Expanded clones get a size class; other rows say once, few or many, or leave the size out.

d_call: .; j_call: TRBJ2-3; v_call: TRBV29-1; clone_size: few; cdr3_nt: TGCAGCGTTGGTCCGGGGGTCACAGATACGCAGTATTTT; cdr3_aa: CSVGPGVTDTQYF
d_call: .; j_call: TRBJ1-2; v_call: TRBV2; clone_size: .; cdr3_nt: TGTGCCAGCAGTCTTACGACAGCTAACTATGGCTACACCTTC; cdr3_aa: CASSLTTANYGYTF
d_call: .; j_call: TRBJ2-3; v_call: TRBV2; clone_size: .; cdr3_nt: TGTGCCAGCAGCGCTGTCGGGCGGGGCACAGATACGCAGTATTTT; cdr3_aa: CASSAVGRGTDTQYF
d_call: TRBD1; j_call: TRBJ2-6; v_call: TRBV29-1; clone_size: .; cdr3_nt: TGCAGCGTCGGACAGGGGCCCAGCTCTGGGGCCAACGTCCTGACTTTC; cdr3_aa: CSVGQGPSSGANVLTF
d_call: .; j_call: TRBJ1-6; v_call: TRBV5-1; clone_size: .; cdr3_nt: TGCGCCAGCAGCTTGGACCCGGGGGCGGATGATTCACCCCTCCACTTT; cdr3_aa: CASSLDPGADDSPLHF
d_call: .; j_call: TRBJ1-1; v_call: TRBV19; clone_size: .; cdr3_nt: TGTGCCAGTTGCCGAGGGGGGGAAGGGAACACTGAAGCTTTCTTT; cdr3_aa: CASCRGGEGNTEAFF
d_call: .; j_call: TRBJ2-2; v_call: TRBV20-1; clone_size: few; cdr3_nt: TGCAGTGCTAGGGGGGAGACTTTGAACACCGGGGAGCTGTTTTTT; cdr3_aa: CSARGETLNTGELFF
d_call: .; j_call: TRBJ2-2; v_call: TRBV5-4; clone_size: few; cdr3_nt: TGTGCCAGCAGCCCGTACACCGGGGAGCTGTTTTTT; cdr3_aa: CASSPYTGELFF
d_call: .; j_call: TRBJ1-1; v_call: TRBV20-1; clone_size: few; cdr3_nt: TGCAGTGCTCGCCTCGGCCTGCCGGGGACTGAAGCTTTCTTT; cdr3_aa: CSARLGLPGTEAFF
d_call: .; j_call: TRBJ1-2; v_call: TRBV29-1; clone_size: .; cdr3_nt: TGCAGCGCAAGACAGTATGGCTACACCTTC; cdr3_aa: CSARQYGYTF
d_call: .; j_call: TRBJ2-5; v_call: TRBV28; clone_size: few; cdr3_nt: TGTGCCAGCAGTTTAGTTGTACCCCAACAAGAGACCCAGTACTTC; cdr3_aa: CASSLVVPQQETQYF
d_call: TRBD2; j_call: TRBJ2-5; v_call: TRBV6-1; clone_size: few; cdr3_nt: TGTGCCAGCAGTGAACTCTATGTGACTAGCGTGGGACAAGAGACCCAGTACTTC; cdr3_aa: CASSELYVTSVGQETQYF